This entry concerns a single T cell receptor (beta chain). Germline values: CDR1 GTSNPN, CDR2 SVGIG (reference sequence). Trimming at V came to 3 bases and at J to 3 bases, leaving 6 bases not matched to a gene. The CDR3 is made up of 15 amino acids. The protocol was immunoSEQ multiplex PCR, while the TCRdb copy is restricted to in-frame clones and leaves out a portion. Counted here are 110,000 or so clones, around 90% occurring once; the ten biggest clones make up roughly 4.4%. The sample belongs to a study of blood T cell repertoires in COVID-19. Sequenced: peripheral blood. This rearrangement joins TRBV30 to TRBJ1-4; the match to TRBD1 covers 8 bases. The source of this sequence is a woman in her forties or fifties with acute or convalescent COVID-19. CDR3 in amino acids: CAWRDRDRSNEKLFF. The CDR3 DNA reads TGTGCCTGGAGGGACAGGGATAGGTCTAATGAAAAACTGTTTTTT.